Following are 6 T cell receptor beta chains from one sample sequenced in a study of human T cells and chemical hapten exposure. Time point specified: pre-sensitization, week 0. Indicated treatment: therapeutic diphenylcyclopropenone sensitization with weekly scalp DPC. TCRdb recomputed calls from the RACE reads with MiXCR, one row per CDR3 protein. Altogether approximately 400,000 distinct CDR3 sequences are present, 4.5% to 6% being singletons, with the ten largest covering 2.5% to 3%. This specimen consisted of whole blood, obtained in connection with sensitization to the hapten diphenylcyclopropenone (DPC). The receptors here all came from a woman aged 45-60 years with alopecia areata. Some clones in this sample may be carry-over from other donors' samples.

This clonotype was counted a few times. The chain couples TRBV12-3 or TRBV12-4 to TRBJ2-7; 9 positions agree with TRBD1. Trimming cost V 5 bases and J 4 bases; bases outside gene matches: 9. The CDR3 totals 15 residues. CDR3 amino acids: CASSAQGQGPYEQYF. The CDR3 DNA sequence: TGTGCCAGCAGTGCGCAGGGACAGGGCCCTTACGAGCAGTACTTC.

This clonotype was observed many times. This chain links TRBV7-9 with TRBJ2-3; TRBD2 is a possible D gene (5 bases). Trimming removed 5 bases at V and 2 bases at J, with 14 bases between. The germline CDR1 and CDR2 sequences are SEHNR and FQNEAQ (reference sequence). CDR3 size: 15 residues. The CDR3 DNA follows: TGTGCCAGCAGCCCAGAGGACTGGGTCACAGATACGCAGTATTTT. Its protein is CASSPEDWVTDTQYF.

This clonotype was detected ten times or more. The chain combines TRBV5-1 with TRBJ2-7, with D perhaps matching TRBD1 or TRBD2 (5 bases each). V lost 4 bases and J lost 0, with 11 bases in between. Looked up from germline, CDR1 is SGHRS and CDR2 is YFSETQ. CDR3 length equals 14 residues. This CDR3 reads CASSREGPSYEQYF. The CDR3 DNA reads as TGCGCCAGCAGCCGCGAGGGGCCCTCCTACGAGCAGTACTTC.

This clonotype was seen only a few times. V and J are TRBV6-5 and TRBJ2-7; 9 nucleotides agree with TRBD1. This CDR3 contains 15 residues. Unmatched junction bases numbered 11, after V lost 6 bases and J lost 5 bases. Germline V lookup: CDR1 MNHEY, CDR2 SVGAGI. CDR3 region: CASRDRQGGSNEQYF. CDR3 nucleotide sequence: TGTGCCAGCAGGGACAGACAGGGGGGGTCCAACGAGCAGTACTTC.

Points on this clonotype: This may arise from a read error, as a much more abundant clone is one base away. V gene TRBV3-1 combines with J gene TRBJ2-3; unclear D gene. The CDR3 runs to 13 residues. Germline CDR1 reads LGHDT; CDR2 reads YNNKEL (reference sequence). The CDR3 loop is CVSSQELIDTQYF. CDR3 nucleotides: TGTGTCAGCAGCCAGGAGTTAATAGATACGCAGTATTTT.

This clonotype was found many times. This chain uses TRBV5-6 with TRBJ1-1; D unclear. The CDR3 extends over 15 amino acids. Germline V lookup: CDR1 SGHDT, CDR2 YYEEEE. V was cut by 3 bases and J by 0 bases, with 12 bases left in between. CDR3 in DNA: TGTGCCAGCAGCTCGCGGGCGATACTGAACACTGAAGCTTTCTTT. Translating it yields CASSSRAILNTEAFF.